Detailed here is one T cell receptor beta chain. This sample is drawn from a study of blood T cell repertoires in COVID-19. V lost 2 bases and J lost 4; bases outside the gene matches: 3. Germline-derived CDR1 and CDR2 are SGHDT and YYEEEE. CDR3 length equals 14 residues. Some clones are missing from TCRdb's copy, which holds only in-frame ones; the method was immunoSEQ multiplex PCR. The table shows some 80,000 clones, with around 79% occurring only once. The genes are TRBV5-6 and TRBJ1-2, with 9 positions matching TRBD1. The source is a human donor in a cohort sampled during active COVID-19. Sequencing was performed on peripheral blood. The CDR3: CASSFGTGRYGYTF. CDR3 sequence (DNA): TGTGCCAGCAGCTTTGGGACAGGGCGCTATGGCTACACCTTC. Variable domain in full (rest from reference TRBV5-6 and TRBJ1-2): DAGVTQSPTHLIKTRGQQVTLRCSPKSGHDTVSWYQQALGQGPQFIFQYYEEEERQRGNFPDRFSGHQFPNYSSELNVNALLLGDSALYLCASSFGTGRYGYTFGSGTRLTVV.